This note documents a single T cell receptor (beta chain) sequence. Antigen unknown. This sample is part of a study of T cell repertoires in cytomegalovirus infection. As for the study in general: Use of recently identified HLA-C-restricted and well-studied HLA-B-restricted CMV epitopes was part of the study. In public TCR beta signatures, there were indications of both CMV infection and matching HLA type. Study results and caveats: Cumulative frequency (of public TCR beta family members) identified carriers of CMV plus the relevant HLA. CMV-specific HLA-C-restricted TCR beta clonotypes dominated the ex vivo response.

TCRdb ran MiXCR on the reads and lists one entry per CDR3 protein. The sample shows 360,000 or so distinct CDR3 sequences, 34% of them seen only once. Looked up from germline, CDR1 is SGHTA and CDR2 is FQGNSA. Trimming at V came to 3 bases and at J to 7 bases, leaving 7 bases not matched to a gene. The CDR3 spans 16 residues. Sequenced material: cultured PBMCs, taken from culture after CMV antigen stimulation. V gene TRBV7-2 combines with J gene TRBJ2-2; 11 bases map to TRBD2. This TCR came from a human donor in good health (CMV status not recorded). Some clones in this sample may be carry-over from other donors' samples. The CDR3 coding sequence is TGTGCCAGCAGCTTTCTACTAGCGGGAGAGGTCGGGGAGCTGTTTTTT. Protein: CASSFLLAGEVGELFF.